These T cell receptor beta chains were read from a single sample in a study of blood T cell repertoires in COVID-19. Sequencing was performed with immunoSEQ multiplex PCR; in TCRdb, only in-frame clones are kept and a portion is missing. Altogether around 140,000 clones are present, approximately 88% being singletons, with the ten largest covering over 1.1%. The material sequenced was peripheral blood. Source of these receptors: a man in his 60s with acute or convalescent COVID-19. Each CDR3 is given with its conserved first and last residue.

v_gene: TRBV10-3
j_gene: TRBJ2-2
CDR3aa: CAISDGNTGELFF

v_gene: TRBV27
j_gene: TRBJ2-7
CDR3aa: CAIPRASGRDFSYEQYF

v_gene: TRBV24-1
j_gene: TRBJ2-3
CDR3aa: CATSYRTTDTQYF

v_gene: TRBV6-1
j_gene: TRBJ2-7
CDR3aa: CASSETGSGTGGREQYF

v_gene: TRBV7-3
j_gene: TRBJ2-5
CDR3aa: CASSTHGTDQETQYF

v_gene: TRBV6-4
j_gene: TRBJ2-3
CDR3aa: CASSELGHSTDTQYF

v_gene: TRBV2
j_gene: TRBJ1-1
CDR3aa: CASSEMSRGNTEAFF

v_gene: TRBV11-3
j_gene: TRBJ1-1
CDR3aa: CASGFGAFF

v_gene: TRBV19
j_gene: TRBJ2-6
CDR3aa: CASSINLSGANVLTF

v_gene: TRBV4-2
j_gene: TRBJ2-3
CDR3aa: CASSRMEGGGPDTQYF

v_gene: TRBV12-5
j_gene: TRBJ1-4
CDR3aa: CASHVGGAVEKLFF

v_gene: TRBV20-1
j_gene: TRBJ1-6
CDR3aa: CSASRKSGSPLHF

v_gene: TRBV7-9
j_gene: TRBJ1-5
CDR3aa: CATRELSNQPQHF

v_gene: TRBV5-1
j_gene: TRBJ2-1
CDR3aa: CASSLARDNEQFF

v_gene: TRBV27
j_gene: TRBJ1-2
CDR3aa: CASSWDTRYGYTF

v_gene: TRBV28
j_gene: TRBJ1-4
CDR3aa: CASSFPAGGPTTTNEKLFF

v_gene: TRBV28
j_gene: TRBJ1-4
CDR3aa: CASSTTGQGFEKLFF

v_gene: TRBV6-5
j_gene: TRBJ1-5
CDR3aa: CASTSGVDQPQHF